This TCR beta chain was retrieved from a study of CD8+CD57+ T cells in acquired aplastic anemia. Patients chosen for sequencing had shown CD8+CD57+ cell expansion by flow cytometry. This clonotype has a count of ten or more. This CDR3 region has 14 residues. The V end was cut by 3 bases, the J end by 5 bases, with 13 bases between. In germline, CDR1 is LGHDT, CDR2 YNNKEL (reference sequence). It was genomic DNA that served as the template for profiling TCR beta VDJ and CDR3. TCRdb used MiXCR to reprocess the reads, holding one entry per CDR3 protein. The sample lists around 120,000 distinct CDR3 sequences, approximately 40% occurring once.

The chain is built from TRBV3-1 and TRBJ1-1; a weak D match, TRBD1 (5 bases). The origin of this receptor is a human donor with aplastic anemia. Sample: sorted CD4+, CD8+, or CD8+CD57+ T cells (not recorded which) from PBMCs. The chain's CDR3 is CASSHGTGGTEAFF. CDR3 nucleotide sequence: TGTGCCAGCAGCCACGGGACGGGTGGGACTGAAGCTTTCTTT.